The rows below give T cell receptor beta chains drawn from one sample of a study of blood T cell repertoires in COVID-19. Here immunoSEQ multiplex PCR was the method, and the copy in TCRdb shows in-frame clones only, minus some. The profile covers tens of thousands of clones, with about 86% appearing a single time and about 4% taken by the ten largest. Sample: peripheral blood. The receptors derive from a man older than 75 with active COVID-19. The CDR3 runs from the conserved cysteine through the conserved F or W. A D gene is named only where the DNA matches it firmly. Rows give clone size only sometimes, using once, few, many, or a class for an expanded clone.

clone_size: .; j_call: TRBJ1-5; v_call: TRBV28; d_call: TRBD1; cdr3_aa: CASRPGQNQPQHF; cdr3_nt: TGTGCCAGCAGACCGGGACAGAATCAGCCCCAGCATTTT
clone_size: .; j_call: TRBJ2-7; v_call: TRBV30; d_call: TRBD2; cdr3_aa: CAWSVRTSGRITGEQYF; cdr3_nt: TGTGCCTGGAGTGTCAGGACTAGCGGGAGGATAACGGGGGAGCAGTACTTC
clone_size: .; j_call: TRBJ2-1; v_call: TRBV7-6; d_call: .; cdr3_aa: CASSDSSRARNEQFF; cdr3_nt: TGTGCCAGCAGCGATTCTAGCCGAGCTCGCAATGAGCAGTTCTTC
clone_size: .; j_call: TRBJ1-4; v_call: TRBV3-1/TRBV3-2; d_call: TRBD1; cdr3_aa: CASSHPYRGGEKLFF; cdr3_nt: TGTGCCAGCAGCCATCCCTACAGGGGAGGCGAAAAACTGTTTTTT
clone_size: .; j_call: TRBJ1-1; v_call: TRBV2; d_call: .; cdr3_aa: CASSLRVLGTEAFF; cdr3_nt: TGTGCCAGCAGCCTCAGGGTTTTGGGGACTGAAGCTTTCTTT
clone_size: .; j_call: TRBJ2-3; v_call: TRBV7-8; d_call: .; cdr3_aa: CASSFSSTDTQYF; cdr3_nt: TGTGCCAGCAGCTTCTCTAGCACAGATACGCAGTATTTT
clone_size: .; j_call: TRBJ2-5; v_call: TRBV7-2; d_call: TRBD2; cdr3_aa: CASSPRLAEETQYF; cdr3_nt: TGTGCCAGCAGCCCCCGACTAGCGGAAGAGACCCAGTACTTC
clone_size: .; j_call: TRBJ2-1; v_call: TRBV7-2; d_call: TRBD2; cdr3_aa: CASSRNTGTSGNNEQFF; cdr3_nt: TGTGCCAGCAGCCGTAACACCGGGACTAGCGGGAACAATGAGCAGTTCTTC
clone_size: once; j_call: TRBJ1-2; v_call: TRBV28; d_call: .; cdr3_aa: CASSLDRPLYGYTF; cdr3_nt: TGTGCCAGCAGTTTAGATAGGCCACTATATGGCTACACCTTC
clone_size: .; j_call: TRBJ1-4; v_call: TRBV5-6; d_call: .; cdr3_aa: CASSLTGIGEKLFF; cdr3_nt: TGTGCCAGCAGCTTGACAGGGATAGGTGAAAAACTGTTTTTT
clone_size: .; j_call: TRBJ2-3; v_call: TRBV6-4; d_call: .; cdr3_aa: CASSEGQADTQYF; cdr3_nt: TGTGCCAGCAGTGAGGGACAAGCAGATACGCAGTATTTT
clone_size: .; j_call: TRBJ2-7; v_call: TRBV6-5; d_call: .; cdr3_aa: CASSYALPGLAYEQYF; cdr3_nt: TGTGCCAGCAGTTACGCCCTCCCGGGACTCGCCTACGAGCAGTACTTC
clone_size: medium-sized; j_call: TRBJ2-2; v_call: TRBV11-2; d_call: TRBD2; cdr3_aa: CASSLDSGYTGELFF; cdr3_nt: TGTGCCAGCAGCTTAGATAGCGGGTACACCGGGGAGCTGTTTTTT
clone_size: .; j_call: TRBJ1-1; v_call: TRBV20-1; d_call: .; cdr3_aa: CSASTLLEVNTEAFF; cdr3_nt: TGCAGTGCTAGTACGCTTTTGGAGGTGAACACTGAAGCTTTCTTT
clone_size: .; j_call: TRBJ2-1; v_call: TRBV7-9; d_call: TRBD2; cdr3_aa: CASSPRVAGGLSYNEQFF; cdr3_nt: TGTGCCAGCAGCCCCCGGGTAGCGGGAGGTTTATCCTACAATGAGCAGTTCTTC
clone_size: .; j_call: TRBJ1-1; v_call: TRBV27; d_call: .; cdr3_aa: CASSLHKETEAFF; cdr3_nt: TGTGCCAGCAGTCTACACAAGGAGACTGAAGCTTTCTTT
clone_size: .; j_call: TRBJ1-1; v_call: TRBV9; d_call: .; cdr3_aa: CASSVFMDWNTEAFF; cdr3_nt: TGTGCCAGCAGCGTATTCATGGACTGGAACACTGAAGCTTTCTTT
clone_size: .; j_call: TRBJ2-7; v_call: TRBV5-5; d_call: .; cdr3_aa: CASSFTRFYEQYF; cdr3_nt: TGTGCCAGCAGCTTCACTAGATTCTACGAGCAGTACTTC
clone_size: .; j_call: TRBJ2-1; v_call: TRBV4-1; d_call: TRBD2; cdr3_aa: CASSQDLAGLGEQFF; cdr3_nt: TGCGCCAGCAGCCAAGATCTAGCGGGATTGGGTGAGCAGTTCTTC
clone_size: .; j_call: TRBJ2-5; v_call: TRBV2; d_call: TRBD2; cdr3_aa: CASSEDAAGAEETQYF; cdr3_nt: TGTGCCAGCAGTGAAGATGCGGCGGGAGCGGAAGAGACCCAGTACTTC
clone_size: .; j_call: TRBJ2-7; v_call: TRBV7-6; d_call: TRBD2; cdr3_aa: CASSSTSGSPGEQYF; cdr3_nt: TGTGCCAGCAGCTCGACTAGCGGGAGCCCGGGCGAGCAGTACTTC
clone_size: medium-sized; j_call: TRBJ2-7; v_call: TRBV2; d_call: TRBD2; cdr3_aa: CASSPGLAAYEQYF; cdr3_nt: TGTGCCAGCAGCCCGGGACTAGCGGCCTACGAGCAGTACTTC
clone_size: .; j_call: TRBJ2-4; v_call: TRBV5-4; d_call: .; cdr3_aa: CASSFSLGGRWNIQYF; cdr3_nt: TGTGCCAGCAGCTTCTCGTTAGGAGGGCGCTGGAACATTCAGTACTTC
clone_size: once; j_call: TRBJ2-4; v_call: TRBV18; d_call: TRBD1; cdr3_aa: CASSPPSTGATKNIQYF; cdr3_nt: TGTGCCAGCTCACCACCCTCGACAGGGGCAACCAAAAACATTCAGTACTTC
clone_size: .; j_call: TRBJ2-7; v_call: TRBV28; d_call: TRBD1; cdr3_aa: CASSFRFRGRFNEQYF; cdr3_nt: TGTGCCAGCAGTTTCCGTTTCAGGGGGCGCTTCAACGAGCAGTACTTC
clone_size: .; j_call: TRBJ2-1; v_call: TRBV24-1; d_call: TRBD2; cdr3_aa: CATSDLGRAANEQFF; cdr3_nt: TGTGCCACCAGTGATTTGGGGAGGGCGGCCAATGAGCAGTTCTTC
clone_size: .; j_call: TRBJ2-7; v_call: TRBV3-1/TRBV3-2; d_call: TRBD1; cdr3_aa: CASSRPGQGEQYF; cdr3_nt: TGTGCCAGCAGCCGGCCGGGACAGGGAGAGCAGTACTTC
clone_size: .; j_call: TRBJ2-1; v_call: TRBV6-2/TRBV6-3; d_call: TRBD1; cdr3_aa: CASSYSRTGGNNEQFF; cdr3_nt: TGTGCCAGCAGTTACTCAAGGACAGGGGGCAACAATGAGCAGTTCTTC
clone_size: few; j_call: TRBJ2-2; v_call: TRBV27; d_call: TRBD1; cdr3_aa: CASALGGLPTGELFF; cdr3_nt: TGTGCCAGCGCCCTAGGGGGCCTCCCTACCGGGGAGCTGTTTTTT
clone_size: .; j_call: TRBJ1-1; v_call: TRBV27; d_call: .; cdr3_aa: CASRGLDNRNTEAFF; cdr3_nt: TGTGCCAGCAGAGGTCTTGACAACAGGAACACTGAAGCTTTCTTT
clone_size: .; j_call: TRBJ2-5; v_call: TRBV7-9; d_call: .; cdr3_aa: CASSLVTAGSLYF; cdr3_nt: TGTGCCAGCAGCTTAGTAACGGCGGGGTCCCTTTACTTC
clone_size: .; j_call: TRBJ2-1; v_call: TRBV4-1; d_call: .; cdr3_aa: CASSQASGASYNEQFF; cdr3_nt: TGCGCCAGCAGCCAAGCATCGGGAGCTTCCTACAATGAGCAGTTCTTC
clone_size: .; j_call: TRBJ2-1; v_call: TRBV7-3; d_call: TRBD1; cdr3_aa: CASSRKGDRGHNEQFF; cdr3_nt: TGTGCCAGCAGCCGGAAAGGGGACAGGGGCCACAATGAGCAGTTCTTC
clone_size: .; j_call: TRBJ2-7; v_call: TRBV6-5; d_call: .; cdr3_aa: CASVGAGLHEQYF; cdr3_nt: TGTGCCAGCGTCGGGGCGGGGTTACACGAGCAGTACTTC
clone_size: .; j_call: TRBJ2-7; v_call: TRBV5-4; d_call: TRBD1; cdr3_aa: CASSYRDRESEGQYF; cdr3_nt: TGTGCCAGCAGCTACCGGGACAGGGAGTCTGAGGGACAGTACTTC